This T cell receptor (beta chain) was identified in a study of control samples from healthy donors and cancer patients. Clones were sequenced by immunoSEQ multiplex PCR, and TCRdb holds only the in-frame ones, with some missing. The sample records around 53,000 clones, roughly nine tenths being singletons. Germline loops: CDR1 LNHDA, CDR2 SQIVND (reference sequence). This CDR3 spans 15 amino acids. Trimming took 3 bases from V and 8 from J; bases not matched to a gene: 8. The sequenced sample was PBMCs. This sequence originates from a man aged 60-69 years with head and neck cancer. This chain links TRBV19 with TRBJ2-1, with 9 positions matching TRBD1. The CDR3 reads CASSIGTGSWDEQFF. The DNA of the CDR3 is TGTGCCAGTAGTATCGGGACAGGGTCATGGGATGAGCAGTTCTTC.